This T cell receptor (beta chain) was retrieved from a study of blood T cell repertoires in COVID-19. Source study methods: The assay estimated nucleated cells by amplifying reference gene primers. The protocol was immunoSEQ multiplex PCR, while the TCRdb copy is restricted to in-frame clones and leaves out a portion. That table is the source of V, J and clone size, and D and trimming were worked out from the DNA. The sample lists approximately 63,000 clones; about three quarters were seen once. Germline V gene data show CDR1 as KGHSH and CDR2 as LQKENI. CDR3 length: 15 residues. V lost 3 bases and J lost 5; bases outside the gene matches: 3.

The clonotype comes from a woman of 80 years or more with acute or convalescent COVID-19. The chain joins TRBV18 to TRBJ1-3, with 11 bases matching TRBD1. Sequenced: peripheral blood. CDR3 region: CASSPGQGGRNTIYF. The CDR3 nucleotides read TGTGCCAGCTCACCGGGACAGGGGGGCAGAAACACCATATATTTT.